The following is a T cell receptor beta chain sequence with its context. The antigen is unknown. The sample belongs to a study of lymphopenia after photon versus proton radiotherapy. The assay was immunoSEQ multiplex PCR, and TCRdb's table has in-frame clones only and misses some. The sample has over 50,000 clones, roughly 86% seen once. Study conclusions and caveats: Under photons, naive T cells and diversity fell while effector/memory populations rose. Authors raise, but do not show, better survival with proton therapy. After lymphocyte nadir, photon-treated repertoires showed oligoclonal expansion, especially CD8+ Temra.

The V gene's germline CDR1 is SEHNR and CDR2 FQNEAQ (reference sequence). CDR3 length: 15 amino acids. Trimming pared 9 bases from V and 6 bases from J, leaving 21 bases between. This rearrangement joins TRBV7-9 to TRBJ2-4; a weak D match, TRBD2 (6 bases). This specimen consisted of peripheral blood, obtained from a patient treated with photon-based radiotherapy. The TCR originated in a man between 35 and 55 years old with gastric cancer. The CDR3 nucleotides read TGTGCCAGTGGGGAGTTGGGGGGAGCAGGAAACATTCAGTACTTC. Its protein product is CASGELGGAGNIQYF.